Sequencing of this T cell receptor (beta chain) was carried out in a study of human T cells and chemical hapten exposure. Study overall: Cases of alopecia areata, totalis or universalis occurred in a predominantly female patient group. Among samples, TCR yields varied mainly because of small differences in pooled library volume. The study, taken as a whole, reports: With alopecia, donors may have immune responses unlike healthy people's. The formation of large CDR3 similarity clusters by expanded TCRs significantly exceeded that of controls.

Via MiXCR, TCRdb re-called the RACE reads, giving one row per CDR3 protein. The sample records approximately 260,000 distinct CDR3 sequences, approximately 8.6% being singletons. As regards this clonotype: No antigen is known for it.

Time point meaning: pre-sensitization, week 0. Treatment indicated: therapeutic diphenylcyclopropenone sensitization with weekly scalp DPC. The receptor was isolated from a woman aged 40 to 50 with alopecia areata. Some clones in this sample may be carry-over from other donors' samples. Sequenced here: whole blood, sampled in connection with sensitization to the hapten diphenylcyclopropenone (DPC).

The CDR3 region has the DNA TGTGCCAGCAGGATGACAGGGCCAGACTATGGCTACACCTTC. Its translation is CASRMTGPDYGYTF. This chain links TRBV28 with TRBJ1-2, with 7 bases identical to TRBD1. The germline gives CDR1 MDHEN, CDR2 SYDVKM. CDR3 length: 14 residues. The trim removed 6 bases at V and 3 bases at J, leaving 7 bases unmatched.